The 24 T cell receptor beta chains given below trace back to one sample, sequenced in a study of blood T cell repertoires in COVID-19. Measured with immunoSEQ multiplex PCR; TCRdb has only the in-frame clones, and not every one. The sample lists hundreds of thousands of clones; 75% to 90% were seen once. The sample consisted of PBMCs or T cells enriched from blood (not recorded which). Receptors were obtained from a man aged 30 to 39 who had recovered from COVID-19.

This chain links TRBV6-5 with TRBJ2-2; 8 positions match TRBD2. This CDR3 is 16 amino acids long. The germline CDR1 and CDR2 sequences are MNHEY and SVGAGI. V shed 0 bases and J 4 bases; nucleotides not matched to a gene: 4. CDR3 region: CASSYSGLGITGELFF. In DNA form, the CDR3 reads TGTGCCAGCAGTTACTCGGGACTAGGTATCACCGGGGAGCTGTTTTTT.

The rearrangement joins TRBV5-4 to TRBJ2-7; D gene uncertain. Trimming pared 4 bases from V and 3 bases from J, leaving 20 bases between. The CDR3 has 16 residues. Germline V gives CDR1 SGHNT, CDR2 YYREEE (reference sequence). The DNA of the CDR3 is TGTGCCAGCAGCCTTTACTATCCGGGTCGTGACTACGAGCAGTACTTC. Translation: CASSLYYPGRDYEQYF.

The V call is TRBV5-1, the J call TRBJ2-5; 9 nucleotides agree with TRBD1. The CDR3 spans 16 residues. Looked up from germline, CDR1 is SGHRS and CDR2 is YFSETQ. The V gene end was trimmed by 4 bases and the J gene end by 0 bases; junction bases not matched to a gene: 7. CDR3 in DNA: TGCGCCAGCAGCACAGGGACAGGGCAAAACCAAGAGACCCAGTACTTC. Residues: CASSTGTGQNQETQYF.

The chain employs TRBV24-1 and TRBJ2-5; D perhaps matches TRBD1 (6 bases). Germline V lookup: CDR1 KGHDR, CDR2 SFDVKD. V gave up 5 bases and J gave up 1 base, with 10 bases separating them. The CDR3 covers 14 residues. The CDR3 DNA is TGTGCCACCAGTGCCGGACAGCTCCAAGAGACCCAGTACTTC. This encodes CATSAGQLQETQYF.

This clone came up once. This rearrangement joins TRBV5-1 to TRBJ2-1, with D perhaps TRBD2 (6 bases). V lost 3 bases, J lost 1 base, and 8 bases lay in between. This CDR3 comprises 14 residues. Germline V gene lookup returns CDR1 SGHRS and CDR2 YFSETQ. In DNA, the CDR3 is TGCGCCAGCAGCTCCGGAGGGTCCTACAATGAGCAGTTCTTC. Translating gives CASSSGGSYNEQFF.

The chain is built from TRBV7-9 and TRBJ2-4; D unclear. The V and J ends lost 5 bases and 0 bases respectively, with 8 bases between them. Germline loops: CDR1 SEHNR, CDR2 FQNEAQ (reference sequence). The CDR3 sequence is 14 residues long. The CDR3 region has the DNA TGTGCCAGCAGCGCTAGTGTAGCCAAAAACATTCAGTACTTC. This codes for CASSASVAKNIQYF.

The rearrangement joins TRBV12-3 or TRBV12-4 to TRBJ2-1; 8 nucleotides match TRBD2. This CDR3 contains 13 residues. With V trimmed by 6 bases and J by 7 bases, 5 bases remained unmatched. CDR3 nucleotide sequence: TGTGCCAGCAGCCCTAGCGGGTCTAATGAGCAGTTCTTC. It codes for CASSPSGSNEQFF.

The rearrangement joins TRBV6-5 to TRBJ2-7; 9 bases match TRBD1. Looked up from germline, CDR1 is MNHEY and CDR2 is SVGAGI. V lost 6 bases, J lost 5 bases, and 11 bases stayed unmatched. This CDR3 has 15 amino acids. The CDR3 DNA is TGTGCCAGCAGGATAACCGGGACAGGGAACCACGAGCAGTACTTC. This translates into CASRITGTGNHEQYF.

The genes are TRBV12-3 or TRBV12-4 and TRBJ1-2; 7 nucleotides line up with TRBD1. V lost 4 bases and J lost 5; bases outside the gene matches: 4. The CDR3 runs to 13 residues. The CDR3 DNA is TGTGCCAGCAGTTATCAGGGGGTGTATGGCTACACCTTC. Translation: CASSYQGVYGYTF.

Written as DNA, the CDR3 is TGTGCCAGCCGGTCCGGGACAGGGGGAAACACCATATATTTT. Amino acids: CASRSGTGGNTIYF. This chain joins TRBV27 and TRBJ1-3, with 9 bases that match TRBD1. CDR1 is MNHEY, CDR2 SMNVEV, per germline (reference sequence). This CDR3 region has 14 residues. The V and J ends lost 8 bases and 4 bases, in that order; junction bases with no gene match: 6.

CDR3 residues: CAISGGLAGSGTQYF. In DNA, the CDR3 is TGTGCCATCAGTGGGGGACTAGCGGGATCTGGGACCCAGTACTTC. The rearrangement links TRBV10-3 to TRBJ2-5; 13 bases align to TRBD2. The CDR3 is 15 amino acids. V trimming: 4 bases; J trimming: 7 bases; junction bases outside the gene matches: 6. CDR1 and CDR2 (germline): ENHRY, SYGVKD.

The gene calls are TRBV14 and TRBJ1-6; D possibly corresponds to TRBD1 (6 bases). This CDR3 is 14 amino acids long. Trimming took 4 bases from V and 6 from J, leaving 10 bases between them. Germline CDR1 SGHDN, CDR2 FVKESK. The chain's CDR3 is CASSLGQFNSPLHF. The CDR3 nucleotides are TGTGCCAGCAGCCTTGGACAGTTTAATTCACCCCTCCACTTT.

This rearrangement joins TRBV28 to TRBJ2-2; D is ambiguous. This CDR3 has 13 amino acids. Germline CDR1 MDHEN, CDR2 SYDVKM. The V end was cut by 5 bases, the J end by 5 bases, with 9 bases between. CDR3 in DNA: TGTGCCAGCAGTGTTTACAGTACCGGGGAGCTGTTTTTT. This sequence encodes CASSVYSTGELFF.

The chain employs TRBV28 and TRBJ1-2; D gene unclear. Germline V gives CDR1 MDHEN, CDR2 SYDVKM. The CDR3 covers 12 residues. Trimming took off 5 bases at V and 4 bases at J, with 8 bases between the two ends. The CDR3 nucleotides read TGTGCCAGCAGTCAGTTTCCCTATGGCTACACCTTC. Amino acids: CASSQFPYGYTF.

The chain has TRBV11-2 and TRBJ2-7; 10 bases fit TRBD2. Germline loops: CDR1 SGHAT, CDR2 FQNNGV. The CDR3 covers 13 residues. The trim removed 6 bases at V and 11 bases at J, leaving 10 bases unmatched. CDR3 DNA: TGTGCCAGCAGTCCCCCAGGGCTAGCGGGGGAGTACTTC. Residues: CASSPPGLAGEYF.

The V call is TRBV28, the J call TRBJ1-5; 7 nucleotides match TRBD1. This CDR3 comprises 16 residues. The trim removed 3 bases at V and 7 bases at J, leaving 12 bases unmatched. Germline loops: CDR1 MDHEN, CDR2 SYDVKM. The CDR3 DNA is TGTGCCAGCAGTTTCCGCGGGACCCACAGGGGCCAGCCCCAGCATTTT. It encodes CASSFRGTHRGQPQHF.

The CDR3 reads CATSALGQPQHF. In DNA form, the CDR3 reads TGTGCCACCAGTGCCCTAGGTCAGCCCCAGCATTTT. V is TRBV24-1 and J is TRBJ1-5, with no clear D. Trimming left V 5 bases short and J 6 bases short, with 7 bases between. CDR3 length: 12 residues. Germline CDR1 is KGHDR and CDR2 is SFDVKD.

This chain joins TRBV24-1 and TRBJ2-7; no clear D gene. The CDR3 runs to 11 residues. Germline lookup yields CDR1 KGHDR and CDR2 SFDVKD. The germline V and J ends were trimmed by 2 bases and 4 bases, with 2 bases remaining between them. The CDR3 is CATSDSYEQYF. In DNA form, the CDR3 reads TGTGCCACCAGTGATTCGTACGAGCAGTACTTC.

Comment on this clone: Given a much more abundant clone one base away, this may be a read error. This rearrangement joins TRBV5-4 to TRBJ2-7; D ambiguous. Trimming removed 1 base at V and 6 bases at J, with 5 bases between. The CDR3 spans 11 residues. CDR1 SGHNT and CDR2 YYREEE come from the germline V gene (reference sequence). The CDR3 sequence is CASSLFGEQYF. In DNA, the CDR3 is TGTGCCAGCAGCTTGTTCGGCGAGCAGTACTTC.

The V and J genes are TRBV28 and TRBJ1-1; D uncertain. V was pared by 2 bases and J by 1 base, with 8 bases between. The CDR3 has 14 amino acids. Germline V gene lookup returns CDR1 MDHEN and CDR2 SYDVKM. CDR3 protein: CASSLGGWNTEAFF. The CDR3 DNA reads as TGTGCCAGCAGTTTAGGAGGGTGGAACACTGAAGCTTTCTTT.

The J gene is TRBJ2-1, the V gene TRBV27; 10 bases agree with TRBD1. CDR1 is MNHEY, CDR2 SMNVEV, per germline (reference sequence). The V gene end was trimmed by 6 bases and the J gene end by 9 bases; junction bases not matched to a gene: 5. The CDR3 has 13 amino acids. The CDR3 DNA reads TGTGCCAGCAGGGGGACAGGGGAGGGTGAGCAGTTCTTC. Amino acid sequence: CASRGTGEGEQFF.

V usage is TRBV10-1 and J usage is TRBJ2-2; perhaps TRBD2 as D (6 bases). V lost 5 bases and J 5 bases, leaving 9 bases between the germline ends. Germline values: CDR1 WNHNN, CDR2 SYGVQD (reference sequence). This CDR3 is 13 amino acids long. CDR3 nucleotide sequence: TGCGCCAGCAGTACGGGGGAAACCGGGGAGCTGTTTTTT. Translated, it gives CASSTGETGELFF.

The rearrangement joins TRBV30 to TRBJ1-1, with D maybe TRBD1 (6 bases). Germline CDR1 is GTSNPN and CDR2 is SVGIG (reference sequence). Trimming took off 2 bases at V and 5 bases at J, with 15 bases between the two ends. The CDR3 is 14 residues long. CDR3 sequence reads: CAWSKTGFGTEAFF. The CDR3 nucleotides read TGTGCCTGGAGTAAAACAGGGTTTGGAACTGAAGCTTTCTTT.

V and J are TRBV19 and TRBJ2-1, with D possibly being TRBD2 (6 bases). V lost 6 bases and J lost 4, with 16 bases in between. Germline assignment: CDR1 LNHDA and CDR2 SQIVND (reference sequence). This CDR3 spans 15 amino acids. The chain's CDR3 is CASSLLSGPYNEQFF. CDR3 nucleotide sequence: TGTGCCAGTAGCCTACTTAGCGGACCATACAATGAGCAGTTCTTC.